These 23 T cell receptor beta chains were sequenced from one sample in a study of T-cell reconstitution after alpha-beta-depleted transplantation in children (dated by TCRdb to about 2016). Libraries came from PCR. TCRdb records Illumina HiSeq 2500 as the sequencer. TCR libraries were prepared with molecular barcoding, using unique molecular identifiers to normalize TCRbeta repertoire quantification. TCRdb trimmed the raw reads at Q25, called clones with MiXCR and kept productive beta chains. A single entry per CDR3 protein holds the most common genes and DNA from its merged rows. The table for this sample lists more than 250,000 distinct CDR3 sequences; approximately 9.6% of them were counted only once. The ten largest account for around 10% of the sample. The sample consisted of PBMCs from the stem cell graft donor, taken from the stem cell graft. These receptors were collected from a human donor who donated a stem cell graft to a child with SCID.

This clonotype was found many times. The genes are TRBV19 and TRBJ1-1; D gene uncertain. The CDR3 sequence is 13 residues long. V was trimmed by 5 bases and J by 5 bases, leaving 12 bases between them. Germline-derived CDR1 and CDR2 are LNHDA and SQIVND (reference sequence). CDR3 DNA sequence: TGTGCCAGTAGTCATCTGAGAGGGACTGAAGCTTTCTTT. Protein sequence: CASSHLRGTEAFF.

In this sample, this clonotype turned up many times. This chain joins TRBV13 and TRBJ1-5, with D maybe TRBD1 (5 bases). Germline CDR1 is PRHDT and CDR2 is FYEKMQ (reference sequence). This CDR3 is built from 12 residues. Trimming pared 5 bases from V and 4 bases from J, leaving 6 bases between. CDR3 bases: TGTGCCAGCAGCCGGGGGAATCAGCCCCAGCATTTT. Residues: CASSRGNQPQHF.

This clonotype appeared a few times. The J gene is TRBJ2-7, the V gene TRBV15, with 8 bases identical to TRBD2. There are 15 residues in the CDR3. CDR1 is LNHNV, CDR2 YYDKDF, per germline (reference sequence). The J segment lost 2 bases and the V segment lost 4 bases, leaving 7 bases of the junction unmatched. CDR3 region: CATSTVGGGAYEQYF. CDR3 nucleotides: TGTGCCACCAGCACCGTCGGGGGGGGCGCCTACGAGCAGTACTTC.

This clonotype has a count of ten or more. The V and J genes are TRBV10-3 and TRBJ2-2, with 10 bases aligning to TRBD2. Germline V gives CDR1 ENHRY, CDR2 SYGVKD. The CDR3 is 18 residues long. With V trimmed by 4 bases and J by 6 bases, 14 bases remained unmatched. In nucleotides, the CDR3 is TGTGCCATCAGTGCTGCTAGCGGGGGCTCCTGGGGGTCCGGGGAGCTGTTTTTT. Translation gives CAISAASGGSWGSGELFF.

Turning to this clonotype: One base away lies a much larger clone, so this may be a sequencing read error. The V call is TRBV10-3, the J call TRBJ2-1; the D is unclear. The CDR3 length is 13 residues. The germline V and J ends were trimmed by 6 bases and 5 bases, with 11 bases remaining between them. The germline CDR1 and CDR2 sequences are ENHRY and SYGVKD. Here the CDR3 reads CAIRAVGDNEQFF. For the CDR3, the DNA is TGTGCCATCAGGGCGGTGGGTGACAATGAGCAGTTCTTC.

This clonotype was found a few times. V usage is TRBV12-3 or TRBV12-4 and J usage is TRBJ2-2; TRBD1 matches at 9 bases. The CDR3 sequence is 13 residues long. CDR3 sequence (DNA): TGTGCTGGGGGACAGGGGAACACCGGGGAGCTGTTTTTT. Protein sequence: CAGGQGNTGELFF.

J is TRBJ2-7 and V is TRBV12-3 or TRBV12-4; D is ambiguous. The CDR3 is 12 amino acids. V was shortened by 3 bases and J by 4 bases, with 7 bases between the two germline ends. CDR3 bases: TGTGCCAGCAGTTTTGGGTTTTACGAGCAGTACTTC. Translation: CASSFGFYEQYF.

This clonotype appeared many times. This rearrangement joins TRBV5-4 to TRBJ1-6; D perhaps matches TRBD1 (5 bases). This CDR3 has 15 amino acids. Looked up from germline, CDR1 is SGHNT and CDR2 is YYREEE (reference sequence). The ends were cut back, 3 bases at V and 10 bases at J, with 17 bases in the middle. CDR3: CASSSGGGAGSPLHF. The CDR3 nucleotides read TGTGCCAGCAGCTCCGGTGGGGGAGCGGGGTCACCCCTCCACTTT.

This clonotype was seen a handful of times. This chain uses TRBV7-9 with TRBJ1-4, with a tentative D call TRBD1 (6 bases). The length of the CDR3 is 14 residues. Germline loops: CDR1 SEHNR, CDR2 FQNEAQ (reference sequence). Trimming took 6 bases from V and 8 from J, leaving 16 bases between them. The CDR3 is CASSQDPRGEKLFF. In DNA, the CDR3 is TGTGCCAGCAGTCAAGACCCCAGGGGAGAAAAACTGTTTTTT.

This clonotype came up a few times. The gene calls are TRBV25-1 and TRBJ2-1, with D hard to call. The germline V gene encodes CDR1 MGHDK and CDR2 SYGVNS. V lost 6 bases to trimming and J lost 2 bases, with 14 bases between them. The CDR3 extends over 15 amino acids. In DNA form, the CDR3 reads TGTGCCAGCAGCGACCCCGCCCTTCCCTACAATGAGCAGTTCTTC. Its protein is CASSDPALPYNEQFF.

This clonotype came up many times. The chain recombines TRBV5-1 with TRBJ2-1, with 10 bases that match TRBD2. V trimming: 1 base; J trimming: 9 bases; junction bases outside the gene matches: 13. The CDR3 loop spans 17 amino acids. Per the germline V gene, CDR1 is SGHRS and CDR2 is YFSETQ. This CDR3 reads CASSLSATSGAVSEQFF. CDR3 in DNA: TGCGCCAGCAGCTTGTCGGCAACTAGCGGGGCGGTCAGTGAGCAGTTCTTC.

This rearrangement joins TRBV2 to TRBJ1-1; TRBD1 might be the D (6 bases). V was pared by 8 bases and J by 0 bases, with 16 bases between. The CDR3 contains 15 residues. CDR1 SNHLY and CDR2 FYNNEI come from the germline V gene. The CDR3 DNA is TGTGCCAGCCCCCTCCGGGGGCGTATGAACACTGAAGCTTTCTTT. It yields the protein CASPLRGRMNTEAFF.

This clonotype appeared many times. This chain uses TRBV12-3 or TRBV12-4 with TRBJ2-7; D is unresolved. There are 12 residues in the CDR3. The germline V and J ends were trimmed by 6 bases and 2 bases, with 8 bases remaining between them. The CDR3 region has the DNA TGTGCCAGCAGCCCCGTGGCCTACGAGCAGTACTTC. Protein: CASSPVAYEQYF.

The CDR3, as DNA: TGTGCCAGCAGTTCCAGCGGGACACCTTACGAGCAGTACTTC. This sequence encodes CASSSSGTPYEQYF. V usage is TRBV12-3 or TRBV12-4 and J usage is TRBJ2-7; a weak D match, TRBD2 (7 bases). Trimming took off 4 bases at V and 4 bases at J, with 14 bases between the two ends. The length of the CDR3 is 14 residues.

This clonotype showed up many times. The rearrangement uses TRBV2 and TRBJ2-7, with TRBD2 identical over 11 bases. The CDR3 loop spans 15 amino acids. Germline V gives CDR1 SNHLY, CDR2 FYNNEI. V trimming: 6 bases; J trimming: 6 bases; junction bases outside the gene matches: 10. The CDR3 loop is CASSPLAGAPSEQYF. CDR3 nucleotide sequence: TGTGCCAGCAGCCCACTAGCGGGGGCCCCTAGCGAGCAGTACTTC.

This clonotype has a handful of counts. The CDR3 DNA reads TGTGCCAGCAGCCAAGATACACCAGGACGGGGACAACTCTATGGCTACACCTTC. As protein: CASSQDTPGRGQLYGYTF. The chain has TRBV4-2 and TRBJ1-2; D perhaps matches TRBD1 (6 bases). The CDR3 runs 18 residues. The germline gives CDR1 LGHNA, CDR2 YNFKEQ. Trimming stripped 0 bases from V and 4 bases from J, with 21 bases between.

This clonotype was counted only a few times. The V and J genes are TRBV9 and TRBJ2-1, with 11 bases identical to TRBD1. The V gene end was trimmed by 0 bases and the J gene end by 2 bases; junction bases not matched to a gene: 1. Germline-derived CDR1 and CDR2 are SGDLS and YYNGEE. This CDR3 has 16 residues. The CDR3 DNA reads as TGTGCCAGCAGCGTAGGGGACAGGGGGGCCTACAATGAGCAGTTCTTC. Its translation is CASSVGDRGAYNEQFF.

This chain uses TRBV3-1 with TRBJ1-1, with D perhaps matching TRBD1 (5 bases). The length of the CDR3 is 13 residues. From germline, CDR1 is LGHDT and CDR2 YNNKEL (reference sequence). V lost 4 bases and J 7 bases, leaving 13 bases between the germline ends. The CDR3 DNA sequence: TGTGCCAGCAGCCGCAACGGGGCGGGTGAAGCTTTCTTT. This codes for CASSRNGAGEAFF.

The CDR3 sequence: CASSLIGTTGELFF. CDR3 sequence (DNA): TGCGCCAGCAGCTTGATAGGAACAACCGGGGAGCTGTTTTTT. J is TRBJ2-2 and V is TRBV5-1; no reliable D call. Germline CDR1 SGHRS, CDR2 YFSETQ. This CDR3 spans 14 amino acids. Trimming stripped 1 base from V and 5 bases from J, with 9 bases between.

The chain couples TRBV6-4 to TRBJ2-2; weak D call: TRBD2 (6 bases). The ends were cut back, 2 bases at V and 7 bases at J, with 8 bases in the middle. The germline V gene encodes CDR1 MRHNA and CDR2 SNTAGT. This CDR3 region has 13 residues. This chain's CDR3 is CASSDAGNGELFF. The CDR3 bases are TGTGCCAGCAGTGACGCGGGGAACGGGGAGCTGTTTTTT.

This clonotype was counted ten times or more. CDR3 DNA sequence: TGTGCCAGCAGTTTCGGGGGGACAGGGAGAAGCGAGCAGTACTTC. Translated: CASSFGGTGRSEQYF. The rearrangement links TRBV28 to TRBJ2-7; 9 bases align to TRBD1. The V segment lost 3 bases and the J segment 6 bases; nucleotides outside the gene matches: 9. CDR1 and CDR2 (germline): MDHEN, SYDVKM. CDR3 length: 15 residues.

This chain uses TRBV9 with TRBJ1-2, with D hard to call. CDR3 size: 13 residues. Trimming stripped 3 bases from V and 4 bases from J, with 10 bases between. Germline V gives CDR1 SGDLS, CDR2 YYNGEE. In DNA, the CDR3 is TGTGCCAGCAGCGCTCCCCCCGCCTATGGCTACACCTTC. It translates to CASSAPPAYGYTF.

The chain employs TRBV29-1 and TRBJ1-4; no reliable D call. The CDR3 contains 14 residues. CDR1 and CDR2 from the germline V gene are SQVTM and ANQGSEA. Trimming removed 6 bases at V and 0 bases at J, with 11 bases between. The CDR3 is CSVPGSTTNEKLFF. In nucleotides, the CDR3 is TGCAGCGTCCCCGGGTCAACAACTAATGAAAAACTGTTTTTT.